The 21 T cell receptor beta chains reported below all come from one sample, sequenced in a study of shared T cell receptors in the human thymus. Profiled with immunoSEQ multiplex PCR; TCRdb holds only in-frame clones, not every one. Counted here are approximately 660,000 clones, approximately 88% occurring once; the ten biggest clones make up 0.01%. These same data were also listed under a study on human thymus T cells.

Sequencing input: thymocytes. These receptors originate from a boy under two years old with a congenital heart defect.

This chain joins TRBV11-3 and TRBJ1-4, with 10 nucleotides matching TRBD1. The CDR3 has 15 residues. Germline assignment: CDR1 SGHNT and CDR2 YENEEA. V lost 4 bases to trimming and J lost 5 bases; unmatched junction nucleotides: 4. CDR3: CASSSWTGGNEKLFF. The DNA of the CDR3 is TGTGCCAGCAGCTCCTGGACAGGGGGGAATGAAAAACTGTTTTTT.

This clone occurred once. The chain recombines TRBV7-9 with TRBJ2-3; weak D call: TRBD2 (5 bases). Trimming shortened V by 5 bases and J by 1 base, and 16 bases separated the two germline ends. This CDR3 has 16 amino acids. Germline loops: CDR1 SEHNR, CDR2 FQNEAQ (reference sequence). The CDR3 reads CASSPSRYGGTDTQYF. CDR3 DNA: TGTGCCAGCAGCCCCTCCCGGTACGGGGGCACAGATACGCAGTATTTT.

The chain joins TRBV21-1 to TRBJ2-3; TRBD2 is the table's D call, not checked against the DNA. TRBV21-1 is reported as a pseudogene. The CDR3 sequence is 16 residues long. CDR3 DNA sequence: TGTGCCAGCAGCATTCTAGCGGGAGTGGGCACAGATACGCAGTATTTT. As protein: CASSILAGVGTDTQYF.

The genes are TRBV11-2 and TRBJ2-5; 7 nucleotides align to TRBD2. J gave up 5 bases and V 6 bases, and 15 bases lay outside the gene matches. This CDR3 has 16 residues. The germline V gene has CDR1 SGHAT and CDR2 FQNNGV. CDR3 sequence (DNA): TGTGCCAGCAGTCCCACTAGCGTAAACGGGGAGGAGACCCAGTACTTC. Translation gives CASSPTSVNGEETQYF.

The CDR3, as DNA: TGTGCCAGCAGCTTAACGGTGGGGAGGGAGTCTGGAAACACCATATATTTT. It codes for CASSLTVGRESGNTIYF. This chain joins TRBV13 and TRBJ1-3; D not resolved. CDR1 is PRHDT, CDR2 FYEKMQ, per germline (reference sequence). The V end lost 2 bases, the J end lost 1 base, and 15 bases lay between the germline ends. This CDR3 is built from 17 residues. Complete variable domain (other parts from reference TRBV13 and TRBJ1-3): AAGVIQSPRHLIKEKRETATLKCYPIPRHDTVYWYQQGPGQDPQFLISFYEKMQSDKGSIPDRFSAQQFSDYHSELNMSSLELGDSALYFCASSLTVGRESGNTIYFGEGSWLTVV.

The chain has TRBV7-9 and TRBJ2-1; 14 bases are shared with TRBD2. The CDR3 extends over 16 amino acids. V shed 5 bases, J shed 12 bases, and the junction held 12 bases outside the gene matches. Germline CDR1 is SEHNR and CDR2 is FQNEAQ (reference sequence). CDR3 protein: CASSMRLAGGPEGQFF. CDR3 DNA sequence: TGTGCCAGCAGCATGAGACTAGCGGGAGGGCCGGAGGGGCAGTTCTTC. Looking up the rest from reference TRBV7-9 and TRBJ2-1 gives the full variable domain: DTGVSQNPRHKITKRGQNVTFRCDPISEHNRLYWYRQTLGQGPEFLTYFQNEAQLEKSRLLSDRFSAERPKGSFSTLEIQRTEQGDSAMYLCASSMRLAGGPEGQFFGPGTRLTVL.

The chain employs TRBV10-3 and TRBJ1-2, with 7 bases identical to TRBD1. CDR1 and CDR2 (germline): ENHRY, SYGVKD. V lost 3 bases, J lost 10 bases, and 8 bases stayed unmatched. This CDR3 has 13 amino acids. DNA of the CDR3: TGTGCCATCAGTGATTCGGGACAGTCGCTCTACACCTTC. It is translated as CAISDSGQSLYTF.

V gene TRBV27 combines with J gene TRBJ2-7; D may be TRBD2 (6 bases). CDR1 and CDR2 from the germline V gene are MNHEY and SMNVEV (reference sequence). There are 17 residues in the CDR3. With 3 bases removed from V and 0 bases from J, the gap between germline ends came to 18 bases. The CDR3 sequence is CASSFQGRGSGSYEQYF. CDR3 DNA sequence: TGTGCCAGCAGTTTTCAGGGACGGGGGAGCGGCTCCTACGAGCAGTACTTC.

The CDR3 nucleotides are TGCGCCAGCAGTGAGCCAGGACAGGGTCGGCACGAGCAGTACTTC. Protein: CASSEPGQGRHEQYF. The V gene is TRBV10-1, the J gene TRBJ2-7; 8 positions match TRBD1. This CDR3 is 15 amino acids long. The V and J ends lost 2 bases and 5 bases, in that order; junction bases with no gene match: 8. Germline-derived CDR1 and CDR2 are WNHNN and SYGVQD (reference sequence).

The DNA of the CDR3 is TGTGCCTGGAGTCCTACGACAGGGAATCAGAACACTGAAGCTTTCTTT. Protein sequence: CAWSPTTGNQNTEAFF. This chain links TRBV30 with TRBJ1-1; 7 bases align to TRBD1. J was trimmed by 1 base and V by 2 bases; bases with no gene match: 10. Germline V gene data show CDR1 as GTSNPN and CDR2 as SVGIG (reference sequence). The CDR3 runs to 16 residues.

V and J are TRBV10-3 and TRBJ2-1; 10 nucleotides match TRBD2. V was clipped by 1 base and J by 8 bases; unmatched bases: 8. The CDR3 covers 16 residues. Germline V CDR1 and CDR2: ENHRY, SYGVKD. The CDR3 DNA reads TGTGCCATCAGTGAGTGCCCTAGCGGGAGCACCGATGAGCAGTTCTTC. Translation: CAISECPSGSTDEQFF.

This chain links TRBV28 with TRBJ2-7; D is uncertain. Trimming cost V 4 bases and J 1 base, with 5 bases left between them. The CDR3 covers 12 residues. CDR1 is MDHEN and CDR2 is SYDVKM in the germline V gene. The CDR3 here is CASSYSSYEQYF. CDR3 in DNA: TGTGCCAGCAGTTACAGTTCCTACGAGCAGTACTTC.

The chain links TRBV14 to TRBJ2-7; 10 bases line up with TRBD2. The CDR3 sequence is 15 residues long. V dropped 0 bases and J dropped 3; count of bases not matched to a gene: 2. Germline-derived CDR1 and CDR2 are SGHDN and FVKESK. This chain's CDR3 is CASSQESGRVYEQYF. DNA for the CDR3: TGTGCCAGCAGCCAAGAGAGCGGGAGGGTCTACGAGCAGTACTTC.

The rearrangement uses TRBV28 and TRBJ1-2, with 8 positions matching TRBD1. Germline-derived CDR1 and CDR2 are MDHEN and SYDVKM. This CDR3 has 17 residues. The J segment lost 5 bases and the V segment lost 2 bases, leaving 13 bases of the junction unmatched. For the CDR3, the DNA is TGTGCCAGCAGTTTAGGGGTGACGGACAGGGCGGAGTATGGCTACACCTTC. Translating it yields CASSLGVTDRAEYGYTF.

This clone appeared once. The genes are TRBV5-1 and TRBJ1-3, with 7 bases identical to TRBD1. V shed 4 bases and J 12 bases; nucleotides not matched to a gene: 4. The CDR3 covers 11 residues. CDR1 and CDR2 (germline): SGHRS, YFSETQ. The CDR3 region has the DNA TGCGCCAGCAGCCTCGGGACAGACATATATTTT. Residues: CASSLGTDIYF.

The chain uses TRBV5-4 and TRBJ1-1; no definite D call. V was shortened by 1 base and J by 0 bases, with 4 bases between the two germline ends. The CDR3 covers 13 residues. The germline V gene encodes CDR1 SGHNT and CDR2 YYREEE (reference sequence). The CDR3 spells CASSLTLNTEAFF. The CDR3, as DNA: TGTGCCAGCAGCTTGACATTGAACACTGAAGCTTTCTTT.

This chain joins TRBV10-1 and TRBJ2-3; possibly TRBD2 for D (5 bases). V was clipped by 1 base and J by 4 bases, with 12 bases between them. CDR3 length: 15 amino acids. CDR1 and CDR2 (germline): WNHNN, SYGVQD (reference sequence). The CDR3 DNA follows: TGCGCCAGCAGTGAGTATCCAACTAGACCAGATACGCAGTATTTT. This codes for CASSEYPTRPDTQYF.

The V call is TRBV5-4, the J call TRBJ2-3; 9 nucleotides align to TRBD2. Germline-derived CDR1 and CDR2 are SGHNT and YYREEE (reference sequence). The junction had 11 bases not matched to a gene; V was cut back by 4 bases and J by 5 bases. The CDR3 runs 16 residues. The CDR3 DNA reads as TGTGCCAGCAGCCCTGGAGGTAGCGGGAGACAAGATACGCAGTATTTT. This translates into CASSPGGSGRQDTQYF. The whole variable domain, filled in from reference TRBV5-4 and TRBJ2-3, reads ETGVTQSPTHLIKTRGQQVTLRCSSQSGHNTVSWYQQALGQGPQFIFQYYREEENGRGNFPPRFSGLQFPNYSSELNVNALELDDSALYLCASSPGGSGRQDTQYFGPGTRLTVL.

This clone was detected only once. This chain connects TRBV7-2 to TRBJ1-1; D call uncertain. V was pared by 2 bases and J by 0 bases, with 13 bases between. CDR1 is SGHTA and CDR2 is FQGNSA in the germline V gene. The CDR3 spans 16 residues. This CDR3 is CASSLCGEGVNTEAFF. CDR3 DNA sequence: TGTGCCAGCAGCTTATGCGGGGAGGGTGTGAACACTGAAGCTTTCTTT.

CDR3: CASSQWSSTDTQYF. The DNA of the CDR3 is TGCGCCAGCAGCCAATGGAGCAGCACAGATACGCAGTATTTT. This chain links TRBV4-1 with TRBJ2-3; no definite D call. Trimming pared 2 bases from V and 0 bases from J, leaving 6 bases between. The V gene's germline CDR1 is MGHRA and CDR2 YSYEKL. The CDR3 is 14 residues long.

The chain couples TRBV21-1 to TRBJ1-2; TRBD1, the table's D call, was not compared with the DNA. TRBV21-1 has pseudogene status. There are 15 residues in the CDR3. The CDR3 is CASTAGQGNSEGYTF. CDR3 coding DNA: TGTGCCAGCACCGCGGGACAGGGAAATTCGGAGGGCTACACCTTC.